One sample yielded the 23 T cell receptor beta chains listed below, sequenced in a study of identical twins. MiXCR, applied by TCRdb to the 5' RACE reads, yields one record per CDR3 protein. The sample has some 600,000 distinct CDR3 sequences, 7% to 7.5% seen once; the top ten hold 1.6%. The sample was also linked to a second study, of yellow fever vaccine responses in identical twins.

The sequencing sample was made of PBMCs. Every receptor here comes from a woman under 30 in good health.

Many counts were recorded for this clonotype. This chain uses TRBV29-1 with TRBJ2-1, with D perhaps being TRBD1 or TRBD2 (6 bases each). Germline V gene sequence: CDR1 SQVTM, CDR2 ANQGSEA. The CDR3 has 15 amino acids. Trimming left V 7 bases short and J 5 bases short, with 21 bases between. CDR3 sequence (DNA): TGCAGCGACAGATCTACGGGTAGGGGGGACAATGAGCAGTTCTTC. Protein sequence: CSDRSTGRGDNEQFF.

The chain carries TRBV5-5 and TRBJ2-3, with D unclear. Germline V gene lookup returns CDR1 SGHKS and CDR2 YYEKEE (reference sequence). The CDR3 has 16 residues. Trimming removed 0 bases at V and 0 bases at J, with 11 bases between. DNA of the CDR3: TGTGCCAGCAGCTTGGGGGATTCCCGAAGCACAGATACGCAGTATTTT. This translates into CASSLGDSRSTDTQYF. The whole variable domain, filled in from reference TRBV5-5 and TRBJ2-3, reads DAGVTQSPTHLIKTRGQQVTLRCSPISGHKSVSWYQQVLGQGPQFIFQYYEKEERGRGNFPDRFSARQFPNYSSELNVNALLLGDSALYLCASSLGDSRSTDTQYFGPGTRLTVL.

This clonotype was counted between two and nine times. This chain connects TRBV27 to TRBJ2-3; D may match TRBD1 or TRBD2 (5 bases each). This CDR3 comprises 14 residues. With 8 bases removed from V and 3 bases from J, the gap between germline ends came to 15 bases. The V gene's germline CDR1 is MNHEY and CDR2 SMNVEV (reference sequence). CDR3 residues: CASSRGVRTDTQYF. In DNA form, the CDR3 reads TGTGCCAGCTCAAGGGGAGTGAGGACAGATACGCAGTATTTT.

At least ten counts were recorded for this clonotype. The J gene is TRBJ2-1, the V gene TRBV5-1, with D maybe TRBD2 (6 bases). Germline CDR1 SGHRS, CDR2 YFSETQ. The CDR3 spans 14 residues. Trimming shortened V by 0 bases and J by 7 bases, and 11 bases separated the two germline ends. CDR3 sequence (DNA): TGCGCCAGCAGCTTGGGAGTGGAGGGGAATGAGCAGTTCTTC. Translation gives CASSLGVEGNEQFF.

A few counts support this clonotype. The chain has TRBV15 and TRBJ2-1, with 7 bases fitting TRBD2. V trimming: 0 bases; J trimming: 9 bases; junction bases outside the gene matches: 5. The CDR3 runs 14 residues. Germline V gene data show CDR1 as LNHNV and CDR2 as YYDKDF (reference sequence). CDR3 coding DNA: TGTGCCACCAGCAGAGATCGAGGGAGGGTTGAGCAGTTCTTC. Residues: CATSRDRGRVEQFF.

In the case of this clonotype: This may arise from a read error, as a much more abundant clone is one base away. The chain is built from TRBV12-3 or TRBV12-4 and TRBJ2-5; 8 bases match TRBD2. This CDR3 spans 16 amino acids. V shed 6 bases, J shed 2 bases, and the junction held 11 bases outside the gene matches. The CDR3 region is CASRGIQAGDQETQYF. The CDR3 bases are TGTGCCAGCAGGGGGATACAAGCGGGGGATCAAGAGACCCAGTACTTC.

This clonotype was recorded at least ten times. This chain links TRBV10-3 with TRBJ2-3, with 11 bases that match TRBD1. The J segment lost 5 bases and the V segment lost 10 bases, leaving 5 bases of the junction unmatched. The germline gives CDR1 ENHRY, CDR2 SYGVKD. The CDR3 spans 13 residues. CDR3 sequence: CATGQGAGDTQYF. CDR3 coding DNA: TGTGCCACCGGACAGGGGGCCGGAGATACGCAGTATTTT.

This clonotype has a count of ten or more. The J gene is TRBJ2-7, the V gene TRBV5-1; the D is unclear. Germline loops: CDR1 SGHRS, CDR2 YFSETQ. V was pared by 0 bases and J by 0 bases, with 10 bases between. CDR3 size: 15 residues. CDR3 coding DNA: TGCGCCAGCAGCTTGGGGCAGGCCATCTCCTACGAGCAGTACTTC. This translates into CASSLGQAISYEQYF.

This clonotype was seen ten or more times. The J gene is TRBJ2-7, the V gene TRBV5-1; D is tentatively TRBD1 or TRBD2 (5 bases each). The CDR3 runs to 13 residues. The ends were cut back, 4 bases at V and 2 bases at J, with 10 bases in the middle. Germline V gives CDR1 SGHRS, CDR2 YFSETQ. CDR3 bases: TGCGCCAGCAGCAGGGACCAAACCTACGAGCAGTACTTC. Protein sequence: CASSRDQTYEQYF.

The CDR3 loop reads CASSLVAAPYNEQFF. The DNA for the CDR3 is TGTGCCAGCAGCTTAGTAGCGGCGCCCTACAATGAGCAGTTCTTC. The chain couples TRBV7-9 to TRBJ2-1; TRBD2 might be the D (6 bases). Deletions cut 1 base from V and 2 bases from J, with 9 bases between. From germline, CDR1 is SEHNR and CDR2 FQNEAQ (reference sequence). The length of the CDR3 is 15 residues.

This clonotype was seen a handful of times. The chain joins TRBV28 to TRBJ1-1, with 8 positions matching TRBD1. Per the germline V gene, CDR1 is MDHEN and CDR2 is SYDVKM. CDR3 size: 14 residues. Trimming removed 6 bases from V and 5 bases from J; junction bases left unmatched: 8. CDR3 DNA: TGTGCCAGCAGGTGGACAGGGTTTGGGACTGAAGCTTTCTTT. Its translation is CASRWTGFGTEAFF.

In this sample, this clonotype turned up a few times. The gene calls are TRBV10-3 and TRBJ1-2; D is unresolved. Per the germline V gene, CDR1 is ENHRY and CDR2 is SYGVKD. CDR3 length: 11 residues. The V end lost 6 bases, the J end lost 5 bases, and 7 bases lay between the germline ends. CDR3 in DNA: TGTGCCATCAGCGGGGTTTATGGCTACACCTTC. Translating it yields CAISGVYGYTF.

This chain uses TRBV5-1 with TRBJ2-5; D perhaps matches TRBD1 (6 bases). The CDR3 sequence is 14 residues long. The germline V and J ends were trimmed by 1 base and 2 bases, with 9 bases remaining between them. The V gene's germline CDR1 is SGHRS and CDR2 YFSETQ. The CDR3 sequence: CASSLSTGQETQYF. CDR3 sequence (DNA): TGCGCCAGCAGCTTGTCGACAGGACAAGAGACCCAGTACTTC.

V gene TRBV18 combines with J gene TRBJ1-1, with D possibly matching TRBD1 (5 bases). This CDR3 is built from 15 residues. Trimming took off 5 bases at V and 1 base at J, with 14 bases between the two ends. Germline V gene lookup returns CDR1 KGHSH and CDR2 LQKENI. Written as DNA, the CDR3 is TGTGCCAGCTCAACGACATGGGGGGGGAACACTGAAGCTTTCTTT. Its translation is CASSTTWGGNTEAFF.

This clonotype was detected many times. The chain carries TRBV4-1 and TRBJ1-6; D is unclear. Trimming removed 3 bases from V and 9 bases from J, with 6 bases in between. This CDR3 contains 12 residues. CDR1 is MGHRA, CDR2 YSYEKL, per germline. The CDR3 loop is CASSHALSPLHF. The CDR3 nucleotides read TGCGCCAGCAGCCATGCCCTTTCACCCCTCCACTTT.

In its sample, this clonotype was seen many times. The CDR3 nucleotides read TGCGCCAGCAGCTTGGGGCAGGGGGTCTACGAGCAGTACGTC. It specifies CASSLGQGVYEQYV. The chain employs TRBV5-1 and TRBJ2-7; 7 positions match TRBD1. Trimming at V came to 0 bases and at J to 3 bases, leaving 3 bases not matched to a gene. The CDR3 is 14 residues long. Germline assignment: CDR1 SGHRS and CDR2 YFSETQ.

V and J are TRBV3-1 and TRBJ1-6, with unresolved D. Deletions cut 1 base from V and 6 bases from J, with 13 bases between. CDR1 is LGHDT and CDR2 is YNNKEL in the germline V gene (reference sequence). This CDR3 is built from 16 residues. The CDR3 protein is CASSQGTSAVNSPLHF. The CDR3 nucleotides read TGTGCCAGCAGCCAAGGGACTTCGGCGGTTAATTCACCCCTCCACTTT.

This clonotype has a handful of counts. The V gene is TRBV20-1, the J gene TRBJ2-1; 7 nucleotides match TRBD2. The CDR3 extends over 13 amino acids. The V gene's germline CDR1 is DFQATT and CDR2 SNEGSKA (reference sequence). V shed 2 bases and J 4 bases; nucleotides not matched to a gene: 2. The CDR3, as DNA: TGCAGTGCTAGAACAGCGGGGTACAATGAGCAGTTCTTC. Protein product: CSARTAGYNEQFF.

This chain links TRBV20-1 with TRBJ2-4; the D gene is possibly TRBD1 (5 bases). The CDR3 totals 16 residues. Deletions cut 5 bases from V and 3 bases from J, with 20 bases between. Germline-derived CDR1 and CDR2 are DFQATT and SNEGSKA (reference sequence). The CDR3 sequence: CSAWAGHLSRKNIQYF. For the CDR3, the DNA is TGCAGTGCTTGGGCAGGGCATTTGAGCCGCAAAAACATTCAGTACTTC.

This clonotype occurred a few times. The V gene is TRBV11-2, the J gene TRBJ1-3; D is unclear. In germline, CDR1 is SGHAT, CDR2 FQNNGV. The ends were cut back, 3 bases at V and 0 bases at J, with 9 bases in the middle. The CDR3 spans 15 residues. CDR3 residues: CASSFSGSSGNTIYF. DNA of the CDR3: TGTGCCAGCAGCTTTAGCGGATCCTCTGGAAACACCATATATTTT.

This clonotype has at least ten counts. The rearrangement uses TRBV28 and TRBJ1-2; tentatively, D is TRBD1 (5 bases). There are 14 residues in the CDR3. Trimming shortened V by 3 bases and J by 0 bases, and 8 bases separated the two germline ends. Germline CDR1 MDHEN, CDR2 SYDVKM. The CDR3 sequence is CASSLKGSNYGYTF. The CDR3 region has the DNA TGTGCCAGCAGTTTGAAGGGGTCTAACTATGGCTACACCTTC.

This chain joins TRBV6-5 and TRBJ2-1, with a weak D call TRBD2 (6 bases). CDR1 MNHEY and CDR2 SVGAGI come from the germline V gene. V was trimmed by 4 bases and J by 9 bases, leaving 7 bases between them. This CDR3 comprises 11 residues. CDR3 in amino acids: CASSWRGEQFF. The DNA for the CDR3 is TGTGCCAGCAGTTGGCGGGGTGAGCAGTTCTTC.

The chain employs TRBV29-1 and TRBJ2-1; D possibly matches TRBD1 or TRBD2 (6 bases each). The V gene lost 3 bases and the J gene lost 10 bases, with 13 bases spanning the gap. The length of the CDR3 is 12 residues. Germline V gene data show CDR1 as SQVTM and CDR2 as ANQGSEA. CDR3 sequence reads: CSVEGGRWEQFF. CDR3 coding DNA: TGCAGCGTTGAGGGGGGCCGTTGGGAGCAGTTCTTC.